The 31 T cell receptor beta chains given below trace back to one sample, sequenced in a study of vaccination and CD4 T cells after COVID-19 (dated by TCRdb to between 2021 and 2022). The sample's treatment or condition label is to be understood as: roughly 11-day PBMC culture with coronavirus spike peptide pools or control peptides (ViraFEST assay). Library preparation employed PCR. The reads were generated on an Illumina iSeq 100. At the Johns Hopkins FTIC core, DNA from the cultured CD4+ T cells underwent TCR sequencing with the Oncomine TCR Beta short-read assay. TCRdb reprocessed the public reads (quality trimming at Q25 with fastp, clone calling with MiXCR) and kept in-frame beta chains. Merged by CDR3 protein, the rows form single entries marked with the most common genes and DNA. This sample holds about 11,000 distinct CDR3 sequences; roughly 56% were observed only once. The ten largest clones take up roughly 10% of the sample.

These TCRs are of unknown antigen specificity. Sequencing input: CD4+ T cells from blood, cultured in vitro. Receptors originate from a human donor who had recovered from COVID-19.

This clonotype was detected a few times. The rearrangement uses TRBV20-1 and TRBJ1-2, with a weak D call TRBD1 (5 bases). Germline V gene lookup returns CDR1 DFQATT and CDR2 SNEGSKA (reference sequence). This CDR3 is built from 14 residues. V was shortened by 6 bases and J by 4 bases, with 18 bases between the two germline ends. CDR3 DNA: TGCAGTGCGGGCGGGCAGGGACCCATCTATGGCTACACCTTC. Protein: CSAGGQGPIYGYTF.

The gene calls are TRBV20-1 and TRBJ2-7; 9 nucleotides agree with TRBD1. V lost 4 bases to trimming and J lost 2 bases; unmatched junction nucleotides: 12. The CDR3 consists of 16 residues. The germline V gene has CDR1 DFQATT and CDR2 SNEGSKA (reference sequence). The CDR3 loop is CSATYRGQGRPYEQYF. In DNA, the CDR3 is TGCAGTGCTACCTACAGGGGGCAGGGACGTCCCTACGAGCAGTACTTC.

The table lists this clonotype with a count of one. V and J are TRBV21-1 and TRBJ2-5; the DNA was not compared with TRBD2, the D call given in the table. TRBV21-1 is annotated as a pseudogene. The CDR3 runs to 14 residues. In DNA form, the CDR3 reads TGTGCCAGCGCCCAAGCAGGAGGTAAAGAGACCCAGTACTTC. It is translated as CASAQAGGKETQYF.

J is TRBJ2-3 and V is TRBV5-1, with 9 bases matching TRBD2. The junction had 20 bases not matched to a gene; V was cut back by 5 bases and J by 4 bases. There are 19 residues in the CDR3. Germline CDR1 is SGHRS and CDR2 is YFSETQ. The CDR3 protein is CASRRWGGPSGTGADTQYF. The DNA for the CDR3 is TGCGCCAGCAGACGTTGGGGAGGGCCTAGCGGGACGGGCGCAGATACGCAGTATTTT.

The CDR3 region is CASRAGGPRETQYF. The CDR3 nucleotides are TGTGCCAGCAGGGCGGGAGGGCCTCGGGAGACCCAGTACTTC. The J gene is TRBJ2-5, the V gene TRBV2, with 9 bases fitting TRBD2. CDR3 size: 14 residues. Germline V gene lookup returns CDR1 SNHLY and CDR2 FYNNEI. After removal of 6 bases from V and 5 bases from J, the junction contained 7 bases not matched to a gene.

The chain links TRBV20-1 to TRBJ1-2; unclear D gene. The CDR3 loop spans 14 amino acids. Trimming stripped 6 bases from V and 0 bases from J, with 14 bases between. Germline V gene data show CDR1 as DFQATT and CDR2 as SNEGSKA (reference sequence). The CDR3 bases are TGCAGTGCCCTCCCGGACGTGGCTAACTATGGCTACACCTTC. Its protein product is CSALPDVANYGYTF.

V gene TRBV27 combines with J gene TRBJ2-5; perhaps D is TRBD1 or TRBD2 (6 bases each). The CDR3 has 14 amino acids. Looked up from germline, CDR1 is MNHEY and CDR2 is SMNVEV (reference sequence). V lost 5 bases, J lost 5 bases, and 15 bases lay in between. The CDR3: CASSPPGARETQYF. CDR3 sequence (DNA): TGTGCCAGCAGTCCCCCGGGGGCGAGGGAGACCCAGTACTTC.

This clonotype appeared a few times. V usage is TRBV7-9 and J usage is TRBJ2-7, with TRBD2 matching over 10 bases. This CDR3 region has 17 residues. CDR1 is SEHNR and CDR2 is FQNEAQ in the germline V gene (reference sequence). J lost 6 bases, V lost 3 bases, and 14 bases had no gene match. As DNA, the CDR3 is TGTGCCAGCAGCTTTTCAGCGGGAGGGGTAGGGGCCTCCGAGCAGTACTTC. Residues: CASSFSAGGVGASEQYF.

The V and J genes are TRBV4-2 and TRBJ2-2; no definite D call. There are 16 residues in the CDR3. Germline values: CDR1 LGHNA, CDR2 YNFKEQ. Trimming shortened V by 0 bases and J by 4 bases, and 12 bases separated the two germline ends. CDR3 DNA sequence: TGTGCCAGCAGCCAAGATTACCATACAGTCACCGGGGAGCTGTTTTTT. Translating it yields CASSQDYHTVTGELFF.

The genes are TRBV10-3 and TRBJ2-5; D not resolved. V lost 0 bases to trimming and J lost 5 bases, with 13 bases between them. Germline V gene lookup returns CDR1 ENHRY and CDR2 SYGVKD. The CDR3 contains 15 residues. As DNA, the CDR3 is TGTGCCATCAGTGAGTCTCGGGCCCAAAGGGAGACCCAGTACTTC. It encodes CAISESRAQRETQYF.

The chain employs TRBV20-1 and TRBJ2-7; TRBD2 aligns across 11 bases. The length of the CDR3 is 13 residues. V was pared by 4 bases and J by 4 bases, with 3 bases of the junction left unmatched. Germline V gene sequence: CDR1 DFQATT, CDR2 SNEGSKA (reference sequence). The CDR3 DNA sequence: TGCAGTGCTAAGACTAGCGGGGAATACGAGCAGTACTTC. As protein: CSAKTSGEYEQYF.

CDR3 region: CASSGRFRRQTQYF. The CDR3 DNA is TGTGCCAGCAGCGGAAGATTCCGGAGACAGACCCAGTACTTC. V is TRBV7-8 and J is TRBJ2-5; D not resolved. The CDR3 is 14 amino acids. The V and J ends lost 5 bases and 6 bases respectively, with 16 bases between them. In germline, CDR1 is SGHVS, CDR2 FQNEAQ. Full variable domain (remainder filled in from reference TRBV7-8 and TRBJ2-5): GAGVSQSPRYKVAKRGQDVALRCDPISGHVSLFWYQQALGQGPEFLTYFQNEAQLDKSGLPSDRFFAERPEGSVSTLKIQRTQQEDSAVYLCASSGRFRRQTQYFGPGTRLLVL.

The gene calls are TRBV20-1 and TRBJ2-2; 10 nucleotides align to TRBD2. CDR1 DFQATT and CDR2 SNEGSKA come from the germline V gene (reference sequence). J gave up 6 bases and V 3 bases, and 13 bases lay outside the gene matches. The length of the CDR3 is 17 residues. The CDR3 DNA is TGCAGTGCTAGTGGCCCCCTGTCTAGCGGGAGTGCCGGGGAGCTGTTTTTT. Translating it yields CSASGPLSSGSAGELFF.

This clonotype was counted only a few times. V usage is TRBV6-5 and J usage is TRBJ2-7; D not resolved. The CDR3 is 13 amino acids. Looked up from germline, CDR1 is MNHEY and CDR2 is SVGAGI. V was trimmed by 4 bases and J by 5 bases, leaving 12 bases between them. CDR3 nucleotide sequence: TGTGCCAGCAGTTCACAGAGTTCCCACGAGCAGTACTTC. Residues: CASSSQSSHEQYF.

This chain joins TRBV5-1 and TRBJ1-5; 9 positions agree with TRBD1. Germline CDR1 is SGHRS and CDR2 is YFSETQ. This CDR3 is built from 18 residues. Trimming took 0 bases from V and 2 from J; bases not matched to a gene: 9. DNA of the CDR3: TGCGCCAGCAGCTTGGGGGAGACAGGGGGAGTTGGCAATCAGCCCCAGCATTTT. It is translated as CASSLGETGGVGNQPQHF.

The chain uses TRBV6-1 and TRBJ2-1, with unresolved D. Trimming took 7 bases from V and 6 from J, leaving 13 bases between them. Per the germline V gene, CDR1 is MNHNS and CDR2 is SASEGT. The CDR3 runs 13 residues. The CDR3 coding sequence is TGTGCCAGCACTAGGCTAGTTGGCAATGAGCAGTTCTTC. This codes for CASTRLVGNEQFF.

A few counts support this clonotype. The chain has TRBV2 and TRBJ2-2, with 8 bases lining up with TRBD2. Trimming cost V 6 bases and J 3 bases; bases outside gene matches: 9. The CDR3 runs 16 residues. CDR1 is SNHLY and CDR2 is FYNNEI in the germline V gene. In DNA, the CDR3 is TGTGCCAGCAGGAACGCTGGGACTAGGGACACCGGGGAGCTGTTTTTT. Its protein product is CASRNAGTRDTGELFF.

This sequence joins TRBV19 and TRBJ2-2; possible D gene TRBD1, 5 bases. From germline, CDR1 is LNHDA and CDR2 SQIVND (reference sequence). V dropped 6 bases and J dropped 9 bases, with 11 bases sitting between them. CDR3 length: 12 residues. The CDR3 protein is CASRPQGWELFF. CDR3 bases: TGTGCCAGTAGGCCGCAGGGATGGGAGCTGTTTTTT.

This clonotype has a handful of counts. V is TRBV20-1 and J is TRBJ2-1; 13 nucleotides align to TRBD2. This CDR3 is 13 amino acids long. Germline assignment: CDR1 DFQATT and CDR2 SNEGSKA (reference sequence). With V trimmed by 6 bases and J by 12 bases, 8 bases remained unmatched. The CDR3 protein is CSASRTSGSLQFF. The CDR3 DNA sequence: TGCAGTGCCAGCAGGACTAGCGGGAGTCTGCAGTTCTTC.

The rearrangement joins TRBV7-2 to TRBJ1-2; D call uncertain. Germline CDR1 is SGHTA and CDR2 is FQGNSA. CDR3 length equals 13 residues. V lost 1 base and J 4 bases, leaving 7 bases between the germline ends. CDR3 in amino acids: CASSLEAGYGYTF. The CDR3 DNA reads as TGTGCCAGCAGCTTAGAGGCGGGCTATGGCTACACCTTC.

The chain combines TRBV11-1 with TRBJ2-6; unclear D gene. The CDR3 contains 13 residues. The germline V gene has CDR1 SGHAT and CDR2 FQDESV (reference sequence). Trimming left V 4 bases short and J 11 bases short, with 12 bases between. CDR3 bases: TGTGCCAGCAGCTACCAACCCAGCGACGTCCTGACTTTC. Translating it yields CASSYQPSDVLTF.

The V and J genes are TRBV10-3 and TRBJ2-1; D gene uncertain. The CDR3 consists of 12 residues. V gave up 7 bases and J gave up 4 bases, with 8 bases separating them. Germline assignment: CDR1 ENHRY and CDR2 SYGVKD. Here the CDR3 reads CAIKSSYNEQFF. CDR3 DNA: TGTGCCATCAAGTCTTCTTACAATGAGCAGTTCTTC.

The chain has TRBV6-1 and TRBJ2-2; D call uncertain. There are 14 residues in the CDR3. The V and J ends lost 8 bases and 4 bases respectively, with 14 bases between them. Germline CDR1 MNHNS, CDR2 SASEGT. CDR3 sequence reads: CASGGYRGTGELFF. In DNA, the CDR3 is TGTGCCAGCGGCGGATATCGAGGCACCGGGGAGCTGTTTTTT.

V usage is TRBV27 and J usage is TRBJ2-3; D tentatively fits TRBD1 or TRBD2 (6 bases each). The V gene's germline CDR1 is MNHEY and CDR2 SMNVEV (reference sequence). V was cut by 4 bases and J by 7 bases, with 33 bases left in between. The CDR3 extends over 20 amino acids. The CDR3 here is CASSSILRRGVRYRAHTQYF. In nucleotides, the CDR3 is TGTGCCAGCAGTTCAATTTTGAGGAGGGGAGTACGCTACAGGGCACATACGCAGTATTTT.

A few counts support this clonotype. The V and J genes are TRBV6-1 and TRBJ1-6; D not resolved. Looked up from germline, CDR1 is MNHNS and CDR2 is SASEGT. Trimming pared 1 base from V and 9 bases from J, leaving 13 bases between. The CDR3 extends over 15 amino acids. Written as DNA, the CDR3 is TGTGCCAGCAGTGAAGGTGCCGCTGGAGGTTCACCCCTCCACTTT. This translates into CASSEGAAGGSPLHF.

The chain couples TRBV6-2 or TRBV6-3 to TRBJ2-1; the D gene is possibly TRBD2 (6 bases). Trimming removed 7 bases from V and 11 bases from J, with 24 bases in between. Germline values: CDR1 MNHEY, CDR2 SVGEGT. There are 15 residues in the CDR3. Here the CDR3 reads CASTLGLEGSSQQFF. The CDR3, as DNA: TGTGCCAGCACTCTCGGTTTGGAGGGCTCTTCGCAGCAGTTCTTC.

CDR3 DNA sequence: TGTGCCAGCAGCAAACAGGCCTCGGGTGAAAAACTGTTTTTT. This sequence encodes CASSKQASGEKLFF. The V call is TRBV7-2, the J call TRBJ1-4, with a weak D call TRBD1 (5 bases). The V gene lost 5 bases and the J gene lost 7 bases, with 14 bases spanning the gap. Germline V CDR1 and CDR2: SGHTA, FQGNSA. The CDR3 sequence is 14 residues long.

The genes are TRBV20-1 and TRBJ2-3; 10 bases map to TRBD2. V dropped 0 bases and J dropped 2; count of bases not matched to a gene: 5. CDR3 length: 16 residues. Germline V gene lookup returns CDR1 DFQATT and CDR2 SNEGSKA (reference sequence). In nucleotides, the CDR3 is TGCAGTGCTAGAGATCCCCTAGCGGGAGACACAGATACGCAGTATTTT. Translated: CSARDPLAGDTDTQYF.

The gene calls are TRBV19 and TRBJ2-7, with D tentatively TRBD2 (5 bases). The V and J ends lost 5 bases and 0 bases respectively, with 17 bases between them. The CDR3 contains 16 residues. CDR1 and CDR2 from the germline V gene are LNHDA and SQIVND (reference sequence). The CDR3 here is CASSLTNSVSSYEQYF. CDR3 DNA: TGTGCCAGTAGTCTAACCAATAGCGTGAGCTCCTACGAGCAGTACTTC.

The rearrangement uses TRBV6-1 and TRBJ2-1; D uncertain. This CDR3 region has 13 residues. With 3 bases removed from V and 6 bases from J, the gap between germline ends came to 9 bases. The V gene's germline CDR1 is MNHNS and CDR2 SASEGT. In DNA form, the CDR3 reads TGTGCCAGCAGTGAGGCAAGCCTCAATGAGCAGTTCTTC. Amino acid sequence: CASSEASLNEQFF.

This clonotype showed up just once. The chain joins TRBV7-2 to TRBJ2-3; D might be TRBD1 (6 bases). The CDR3 runs 15 residues. Trimming shortened V by 4 bases and J by 5 bases, and 16 bases separated the two germline ends. CDR1 and CDR2 from the germline V gene are SGHTA and FQGNSA. CDR3 DNA sequence: TGTGCCAGCAGCTCCCGGGACATCCTCGGAGATACGCAGTATTTT. Encoded protein: CASSSRDILGDTQYF.